This section outlines one T cell receptor beta chain sequence together with its context. This clonotype was picked up many times. This receptor's antigen is unknown. Base-call qualities are not available, and no considerably larger clone is one nucleotide away. The entry originates in a study of CD8+CD57+ T cells in acquired aplastic anemia (dated by TCRdb to between 2017 and 2018). For the study in its entirety: Extracted DNA from sorted CD4+ and CD8+ cells averaged around 3.3 ug, ranging from roughly 0.17 to 27.4 ug. CD8+CD57+ expansion was defined as a frequency above the mean frequency observed in healthy subjects. Overall study results and their limits: Patients and healthy controls showed no significant difference in CD8+ Simpson's diversity (P=0.060). Around 30 CD8+ CDR3 sequences were found to be shared between patients and controls, but these sequences appeared to be highly expressed in patients and within the immunodominant clones of the patients.

Genomic DNA was used as template for profiling of TCR beta VDJ combinations and CDR3 sequences. An Illumina HiSeq 2000 was the platform used for TCR repertoire sequencing. Per the source publication's procedure: TRBV/TRBJ rearrangement plots, CDR3 size and DJ length profiles, and Simpson's diversity index were used to assess repertoires. Whichever DNA sequence was most abundant in the deep sequencing data was defined as the immunodominant clone. CDR3 amino acid sequences were screened for sharing across subjects and compared with published repertoires and the VDJdb database. The public reads were run again by TCRdb, first through fastp at Q25 and then through MiXCR, and only productive beta chains were kept. Each entry is one CDR3 protein sequence, shown with its most common DNA and genes. The V and J calls, along with clone size, are taken from TCRdb and not from the paper's own processing. The table for this sample lists around 190,000 distinct CDR3 sequences; 45% to 60% of them were counted only once. The ten largest clones take up about an eighth of the sample.

The patients picked for sequencing were ones in whom flow cytometry had shown an expansion of CD8+CD57+ cells. Severe acquired aplastic anemia was diagnosed in all patients according to International Study of Aplastic Anemia and Agranulocytosis and Camitta criteria. No patient had received any therapy when blood was sampled. The study deep-sequenced TCR repertoires of sorted CD4+ and CD8+ blood T cells from severe aplastic anemia patients and healthy subjects. Patients were enrolled under clinicaltrials.gov protocols 00001620, 01623167, 00001397, 00071045, 00081523 and 00961064 in the USA. Ficoll-Paque density gradient centrifugation was used to isolate peripheral blood mononuclear cells. CD4+ and CD8+ T cells were sorted by FACS or magnetic beads before DNA extraction. Looking up the germline V gene (reference sequence) yields CDR1 SEHNR and CDR2 FQNEAQ. The germline ends are 7 bases apart after V is trimmed by 0 bases and J by 1 base. The CDR3, cysteine through phenylalanine, is 15 amino acids long. Only the CDR3 part of the read is kept: 45 bases, read in frame from the first base.

The specimen sequenced was sorted CD4+, CD8+, or CD8+CD57+ T cells (not recorded which) from PBMCs. The V and J segments used are TRBV7-9 and TRBJ2-1, and perhaps TRBD1 as D gene, on 6 matching bases. The sequence was obtained from a human donor with aplastic anemia. The nucleotide sequence is given as TGTGCCAGCAGCTTAGCGGGGGCATCCTACAATGAGCAGTTCTTC. This translates into CASSLAGASYNEQFF. Where the CDR3 stops, the reference TRBV7-9 and TRBJ2-1 genes take over; the full variable domain is DTGVSQNPRHKITKRGQNVTFRCDPISEHNRLYWYRQTLGQGPEFLTYFQNEAQLEKSRLLSDRFSAERPKGSFSTLEIQRTEQGDSAMYLCASSLAGASYNEQFFGPGTRLTVL.